Listed here are 6 T cell receptor beta chains from one sample, sequenced in a study of identical twins. TCRdb analysed the 5' RACE reads with MiXCR anew, one entry per CDR3 protein. The table records hundreds of thousands of distinct CDR3 sequences, 5.5% to 7.5% of them present only once. The source material was naive T cells sorted from blood. The receptors come from a man between 18 and 35 years old in good health.

The chain carries TRBV14 and TRBJ1-1, with D possibly matching TRBD1 (5 bases). Germline V lookup: CDR1 SGHDN, CDR2 FVKESK. This CDR3 comprises 15 residues. The V end was cut by 4 bases, the J end by 1 base, with 13 bases between. DNA of the CDR3: TGTGCCAGCAGCCGTTCTTACAGGAAGAACACTGAAGCTTTCTTT. Amino acid sequence: CASSRSYRKNTEAFF.

V is TRBV24-1 and J is TRBJ2-3; 9 bases are shared with TRBD2. The CDR3 has 16 residues. From germline, CDR1 is KGHDR and CDR2 SFDVKD. Trimming took 4 bases from V and 4 from J; bases not matched to a gene: 8. The CDR3 loop is CATSDRPGLAADTQYF. The CDR3 DNA reads TGTGCCACCAGTGACCGCCCGGGACTAGCAGCAGATACGCAGTATTTT.

This clonotype was picked up many times. The V gene is TRBV6-1, the J gene TRBJ2-1, with no clear D. The length of the CDR3 is 11 residues. Between the trimmed V and J ends, which lost 0 bases and 15 bases, there was a span of 9 bases. Germline CDR1 reads MNHNS; CDR2 reads SASEGT. CDR3 sequence: CASSEAPTPFF. The CDR3 region has the DNA TGTGCCAGCAGTGAAGCTCCCACCCCGTTCTTC.

This clonotype has a count of ten or more. The V gene is TRBV20-1, the J gene TRBJ1-4, with a weak D call TRBD1 (5 bases). Germline V gene sequence: CDR1 DFQATT, CDR2 SNEGSKA (reference sequence). Trimming pared 6 bases from V and 14 bases from J, leaving 16 bases between. This CDR3 is 11 amino acids long. CDR3 sequence: CSALRVRELFF. CDR3 coding DNA: TGCAGTGCCCTCAGGGTGCGAGAGCTGTTTTTT.

This clonotype was detected a few times. V is TRBV5-1 and J is TRBJ1-1, with 7 bases that match TRBD1. Germline V gives CDR1 SGHRS, CDR2 YFSETQ. The ends lost 0 bases at V and 11 bases at J; junction bases unmatched: 10. The CDR3 sequence is 14 residues long. The CDR3 reads CASSLAGGQPTAFF. CDR3 DNA sequence: TGCGCCAGCAGCTTGGCCGGGGGACAGCCGACGGCTTTCTTT.

This clonotype has a count of ten or more. The rearrangement links TRBV20-1 to TRBJ2-2, with 8 bases fitting TRBD1. J gave up 2 bases and V 0 bases, and 8 bases lay outside the gene matches. The CDR3 sequence is 17 residues long. Germline V CDR1 and CDR2: DFQATT, SNEGSKA (reference sequence). CDR3 region: CSARDLRTGGNTGELFF. For the CDR3, the DNA is TGCAGTGCTAGAGATTTAAGAACAGGGGGAAACACCGGGGAGCTGTTTTTT.